These T cell receptor beta chains were read from a single sample in a study of shared clonotypes between healthy human individuals. Assay used: immunoSEQ multiplex PCR; TCRdb lists only in-frame clones, some missing. Of approximately 2,200,000 clones listed, 93% were seen once; the top ten hold 1.5% to 2%. The sample comprised naive CD8+ T cells from PBMCs. These receptors were taken from a man aged 18 to 29 in good health. Some clones in this sample may be carry-over from other donors' samples. Both conserved end residues are part of each CDR3. The order of the fields is J gene, V gene, CDR3 protein.

>TRBJ2-1|TRBV19
CASSIGQGNYNEQFF
>TRBJ2-1|TRBV7-8
CASSSNLAGGSGEQFF
>TRBJ2-7|TRBV4-1
CASSHADAYEQYF
>TRBJ1-4|TRBV7-9
CASSGTGDYEKLFF
>TRBJ1-1|TRBV7-2
CASSLFLDTEAFF
>TRBJ2-5|TRBV7-9
CASSPLWDRTEQETQYF
>TRBJ2-2|TRBV28
CASSIGPRSGELFF
>TRBJ1-2|TRBV5-1
CASSRDRVPGYTF
>TRBJ1-3|TRBV11-2
CASSPGFYSGNTIYF
>TRBJ2-1|TRBV9
CASSDSGSSYNEQFF
>TRBJ1-4|TRBV27
CASSLVQVGEKLFF
>TRBJ1-5|TRBV27
CASSPQAYSNQPQHF
>TRBJ1-1|TRBV2
CASHGPNTEAFF
>TRBJ2-7|TRBV7-6
CASSPKRLLCEQYF
>TRBJ2-7|TRBV12-2
CASRFSVHSPRDPYEQYF
>TRBJ2-3|TRBV21-1
CASSKSVKHSTDTQYF
>TRBJ1-5|TRBV4-1
CASSPTGDQPQHF